One sample yielded the 30 T cell receptor beta chains listed below, sequenced in a study of CD8+CD57+ T cells in acquired aplastic anemia. Genomic DNA templated the TCR beta VDJ and CDR3 profiling. In TCRdb, the reads were re-called with MiXCR into one record per CDR3 protein. Of 200,000 or so distinct CDR3 sequences in the sample, under 70% are singletons; the top ten hold around 42%. Sequencing input: sorted CD4+, CD8+, or CD8+CD57+ T cells (not recorded which) from PBMCs. The receptor source for this set is a human donor with severe aplastic anemia or a healthy control (not recorded which).

As regards this clonotype: Its ends do not fully match the called genes, so a read error is possible. The CDR3 reads CASSQDVSYGYTF. CDR3 sequence (DNA): TGTGCCAGCAGCCAAGATGTGAGCTATGGCTACACCTTC. The V gene is TRBV5-1, the J gene TRBJ1-2, with D unresolved. CDR3 length equals 13 residues. Germline V lookup: CDR1 SGHRS, CDR2 YFSETQ. The variable domain in full, with the rest retrieved from reference TRBV5-1 and TRBJ1-2, is KAGVTQTPRYLIKTRGQQVTLSCSPISGHRSVSWYQQTPGQGLQFLFEYFSETQRNKGNFPGRFSGRQFSNSRSEMNVSTLELGDSALYLCASSQDVSYGYTFGSGTRLTVV.

This clonotype has just a few counts. The chain recombines TRBV11-3 with TRBJ2-7; 8 bases match TRBD1. The CDR3 consists of 15 residues. The junction had 10 bases not matched to a gene; V was cut back by 6 bases and J by 3 bases. Germline V gene lookup returns CDR1 SGHNT and CDR2 YENEEA. The CDR3 coding sequence is TGTGCCAGCAGACCCGGACAGGGTCGTGGCTACGAGCAGTACTTC. Its translation is CASRPGQGRGYEQYF.

The sample holds many counts of this clonotype. The CDR3 DNA reads TGTGCCAGCCATCCCAGGGACAGGCGTTTTGACGAGCAGTACTTC. Protein product: CASHPRDRRFDEQYF. J is TRBJ2-7 and V is TRBV6-5; 8 bases are a match to TRBD1. The germline CDR1 and CDR2 sequences are MNHEY and SVGAGI. V shed 8 bases, J shed 5 bases, and the junction held 14 bases outside the gene matches. The CDR3 is 15 residues long.

The chain is built from TRBV12-3 or TRBV12-4 and TRBJ1-5; a weak D match, TRBD1 (5 bases). The CDR3 runs to 14 residues. V was cut by 3 bases and J by 3 bases, with 9 bases left in between. CDR3 sequence: CASSFGGVNQPQHF. The CDR3 DNA follows: TGTGCCAGCAGTTTCGGGGGGGTCAATCAGCCCCAGCATTTT.

This chain joins TRBV12-3 or TRBV12-4 and TRBJ2-7; tentative D call: TRBD1 (6 bases). V lost 5 bases and J 2 bases, leaving 16 bases between the germline ends. The CDR3 runs to 15 residues. The CDR3 spells CASSPHRDTPYEQYF. The CDR3 DNA reads TGTGCCAGCAGTCCCCACCGGGACACACCCTACGAGCAGTACTTC.

The genes are TRBV5-6 and TRBJ2-1, with 8 bases fitting TRBD1. The CDR3 sequence is 16 residues long. The junction had 14 bases not matched to a gene; V was cut back by 4 bases and J by 8 bases. Germline lookup yields CDR1 SGHDT and CDR2 YYEEEE. DNA for the CDR3: TGTGCCAGCAGCGGCGGACAGGGAAGGGTTTACGATGAGCAGTTCTTC. It translates to CASSGGQGRVYDEQFF.

This clonotype occurred a few times. This rearrangement joins TRBV20-1 to TRBJ2-7; D call uncertain. This CDR3 comprises 13 residues. The V gene lost 3 bases and the J gene lost 3 bases, with 12 bases spanning the gap. Germline values: CDR1 DFQATT, CDR2 SNEGSKA (reference sequence). This chain's CDR3 is CSARIPGLYEQYF. The CDR3 bases are TGCAGTGCTAGGATACCCGGTCTCTACGAGCAGTACTTC.

At least ten counts were recorded for this clonotype. The chain has TRBV7-2 and TRBJ1-6; unclear D gene. CDR3 length: 14 amino acids. Germline V CDR1 and CDR2: SGHTA, FQGNSA. The germline V and J ends were trimmed by 2 bases and 10 bases, with 12 bases remaining between them. This chain's CDR3 is CASSLPDSGSPLHF. The CDR3 DNA follows: TGTGCCAGCAGCTTACCCGATAGCGGGTCACCCCTCCACTTT.

This clonotype was seen a handful of times. The gene calls are TRBV7-2 and TRBJ2-7, with D perhaps given as TRBD1 or TRBD2 (5 bases each). The CDR3 spans 11 residues. Trimming removed 4 bases at V and 9 bases at J, with 10 bases between. The germline V gene has CDR1 SGHTA and CDR2 FQGNSA. The CDR3: CASSSQGRQYF. The CDR3 region has the DNA TGTGCCAGCAGCTCGCAGGGACGGCAGTACTTC.

This chain joins TRBV24-1 and TRBJ2-7; TRBD2 is a possible D gene (5 bases). The germline V and J ends were trimmed by 2 bases and 7 bases, with 17 bases remaining between them. This CDR3 has 15 residues. CDR1 and CDR2 (germline): KGHDR, SFDVKD. CDR3 in amino acids: CATSDSSGARVEQYF. The DNA of the CDR3 is TGTGCCACCAGTGATTCAAGCGGTGCGAGGGTGGAGCAGTACTTC.

The sample holds a few counts of this clonotype. The CDR3 nucleotides read TGCAGTGCTAGGCTAGCGGGGGGGCCCTTCGAGGGCCCTAGCACAGATACGCAGTATTTT. Protein product: CSARLAGGPFEGPSTDTQYF. The chain couples TRBV20-1 to TRBJ2-3; 12 bases are shared with TRBD2. The germline V gene has CDR1 DFQATT and CDR2 SNEGSKA (reference sequence). Trimming cost V 3 bases and J 0 bases; bases outside gene matches: 16. This CDR3 region has 20 residues.

This clonotype was detected ten times or more. The chain recombines TRBV7-2 with TRBJ2-7, with a tentative D call TRBD1 (7 bases). Germline assignment: CDR1 SGHTA and CDR2 FQGNSA. This CDR3 has 16 residues. Trimming took off 3 bases at V and 5 bases at J, with 20 bases between the two ends. The CDR3: CASSLGAGGTYDEQYF. Here the CDR3 DNA reads TGTGCCAGCAGCTTGGGGGCAGGGGGGACGTACGACGAGCAGTACTTC. The full variable domain, with the rest looked up from reference TRBV7-2 and TRBJ2-7, is GAGVSQSPSNKVTEKGKDVELRCDPISGHTALYWYRQSLGQGLEFLIYFQGNSAPDKSGLPSDRFSAERTGGSVSTLTIQRTQQEDSAVYLCASSLGAGGTYDEQYFGPGTRLTVT.

The count of this clonotype is one. This rearrangement joins TRBV5-1 to TRBJ1-1, with 8 bases identical to TRBD1. J lost 10 bases, V lost 2 bases, and 10 bases had no gene match. Per germline, CDR1 SGHRS and CDR2 YFSETQ. This CDR3 region has 14 residues. In DNA form, the CDR3 reads TGCGCCAGCAGCTTTGAAACCGGACAGGGTCGAGCTTTCTTT. Translating it yields CASSFETGQGRAFF.

This chain links TRBV9 with TRBJ1-1; 8 bases align to TRBD1. CDR3 length: 12 amino acids. The J segment lost 4 bases and the V segment lost 5 bases, leaving 1 base of the junction unmatched. Per germline, CDR1 SGDLS and CDR2 YYNGEE. CDR3 in amino acids: CASSGQGTEAFF. The CDR3 bases are TGTGCCAGCAGTGGACAGGGCACTGAAGCTTTCTTT. Full variable domain (remainder filled in from reference TRBV9 and TRBJ1-1): DSGVTQTPKHLITATGQRVTLRCSPRSGDLSVYWYQQSLDQGLQFLIQYYNGEERAKGNILERFSAQQFPDLHSELNLSSLELGDSALYFCASSGQGTEAFFGQGTRLTVV.

Written as DNA, the CDR3 is TGCAGTGCTTGGGATCTAGCCGTCCTGACTTTC. Its translation is CSAWDLAVLTF. The V and J genes are TRBV20-1 and TRBJ2-6; TRBD2 is a possible D gene (5 bases). Germline loops: CDR1 DFQATT, CDR2 SNEGSKA (reference sequence). The CDR3 consists of 11 residues. Trimming pared 5 bases from V and 12 bases from J, leaving 11 bases between.

The count of this clonotype is one. The rearrangement uses TRBV29-1 and TRBJ1-2; D gene ambiguous. This CDR3 spans 12 amino acids. Trimming left V 5 bases short and J 12 bases short, with 19 bases between. Germline V CDR1 and CDR2: SQVTM, ANQGSEA. The CDR3 reads CSVPRVWEGDTF. The CDR3 DNA sequence: TGCAGCGTTCCTCGGGTTTGGGAGGGAGACACCTTC.

The rearrangement joins TRBV7-8 to TRBJ2-7; tentatively, D is TRBD1 (5 bases). V lost 5 bases, J lost 3 bases, and 17 bases lay in between. Germline CDR1 is SGHVS and CDR2 is FQNEAQ. The CDR3 runs to 15 residues. This CDR3 reads CASSPVRGRLYEQYF. The CDR3 region has the DNA TGTGCCAGCAGCCCCGTTAGGGGCCGACTCTACGAGCAGTACTTC.

The chain's CDR3 is CASSLGRTGHEQYF. The DNA of the CDR3 is TGCGCCAGCAGCTTGGGACGGACAGGGCACGAGCAGTACTTC. The rearrangement links TRBV5-1 to TRBJ2-7, with 8 positions matching TRBD1. This CDR3 is 14 amino acids long. V lost 0 bases and J lost 5; bases outside the gene matches: 4. Per germline, CDR1 SGHRS and CDR2 YFSETQ.

The rearrangement links TRBV15 to TRBJ2-1, with TRBD1 identical over 10 bases. V gave up 8 bases and J gave up 7 bases; unmatched junction bases: 14. CDR1 and CDR2 from the germline V gene are LNHNV and YYDKDF (reference sequence). This CDR3 is 16 amino acids long. CDR3 residues: CATSLLGTGDGNEQFF. In DNA form, the CDR3 reads TGTGCCACCTCACTTTTGGGGACAGGGGATGGGAATGAGCAGTTCTTC.

At least ten counts were recorded for this clonotype. The genes are TRBV12-5 and TRBJ1-2; unclear D gene. The V gene lost 1 base and the J gene lost 7 bases, with 13 bases spanning the gap. This CDR3 region has 14 residues. Germline values: CDR1 LGHNT, CDR2 FRNRAP. CDR3 in DNA: TGTGCTAGTGGTTTGGGGGGATACAGATCTGGCTACACCTTC. This sequence encodes CASGLGGYRSGYTF.

The J gene is TRBJ2-2, the V gene TRBV15; 8 bases match TRBD2. From germline, CDR1 is LNHNV and CDR2 YYDKDF (reference sequence). The trim removed 5 bases at V and 8 bases at J, leaving 19 bases unmatched. The CDR3 spans 18 residues. The CDR3 loop reads CATSSQRGGLGFKGELFF. CDR3 nucleotide sequence: TGTGCCACCAGCTCCCAAAGGGGGGGACTAGGGTTTAAGGGGGAGCTGTTTTTT. The complete variable domain, with remaining parts taken from reference TRBV15 and TRBJ2-2, reads DAMVIQNPRYQVTQFGKPVTLSCSQTLNHNVMYWYQQKSSQAPKLLFHYYDKDFNNEADTPDNFQSRRPNTSFCFLDIRSPGLGDTAMYLCATSSQRGGLGFKGELFFGEGSRLTVL.

This clonotype was counted many times. The chain uses TRBV5-4 and TRBJ2-3; D unresolved. The ends were cut back, 4 bases at V and 1 base at J, with 13 bases in the middle. Germline assignment: CDR1 SGHNT and CDR2 YYREEE (reference sequence). The length of the CDR3 is 15 residues. CDR3 sequence reads: CASSPWVSGTDTQYF. The CDR3 DNA reads TGTGCCAGCAGCCCCTGGGTCTCTGGCACAGATACGCAGTATTTT.

Turning to this clonotype: The junction departs from germline at one end; a sequencing error may be responsible. The chain joins TRBV5-6 to TRBJ2-6; a possible D gene is TRBD1 (5 bases). This CDR3 contains 16 residues. From germline, CDR1 is SGHDT and CDR2 YYEEEE. The CDR3 reads CASSLYAAGLMNTEAF. CDR3 DNA sequence: TGTGCCAGCAGCTTGTACGCGGCAGGGCTTATGAACACTGAAGCTTTC.

This clonotype showed up just a few times. The CDR3 region is CSAQRNEQFF. For the CDR3, the DNA is TGCAGTGCTCAGCGGAATGAGCAGTTCTTC. V and J are TRBV20-1 and TRBJ2-1; D perhaps matches TRBD2 (5 bases). V was clipped by 5 bases and J by 7 bases, with 6 bases between them. The CDR3 has 10 residues. CDR1 is DFQATT and CDR2 is SNEGSKA in the germline V gene (reference sequence).

This clonotype has more than one count but fewer than ten. V and J are TRBV7-9 and TRBJ2-7; D gene ambiguous. The CDR3 covers 13 residues. Trimming took off 0 bases at V and 6 bases at J, with 9 bases between the two ends. Germline loops: CDR1 SEHNR, CDR2 FQNEAQ (reference sequence). The CDR3 DNA sequence: TGTGCCAGCAGCTTAGCATCCCTAGGCGAGCAGTACTTC. Translating it yields CASSLASLGEQYF. Full variable domain (missing parts from reference TRBV7-9 and TRBJ2-7): DTGVSQNPRHKITKRGQNVTFRCDPISEHNRLYWYRQTLGQGPEFLTYFQNEAQLEKSRLLSDRFSAERPKGSFSTLEIQRTEQGDSAMYLCASSLASLGEQYFGPGTRLTVT.

This clonotype was seen only a few times. V is TRBV4-1 and J is TRBJ2-1; 7 nucleotides agree with TRBD1. This CDR3 has 16 amino acids. The J segment lost 5 bases and the V segment lost 4 bases, leaving 11 bases of the junction unmatched. Germline values: CDR1 MGHRA, CDR2 YSYEKL. The CDR3 sequence is CASSRPGTAKNNEQFF. The CDR3 DNA reads as TGCGCCAGCAGCCGACCTGGGACAGCGAAAAACAATGAGCAGTTCTTC.

This chain uses TRBV7-9 with TRBJ1-6, with D possibly matching TRBD1 (5 bases). This CDR3 has 15 residues. Per the germline V gene, CDR1 is SEHNR and CDR2 is FQNEAQ (reference sequence). Between the trimmed V and J ends, which lost 1 base and 7 bases, there was a span of 11 bases. The CDR3 protein is CASSLERGLNSPLHF. CDR3 DNA: TGTGCCAGCAGCTTAGAAAGGGGTTTGAATTCACCCCTCCACTTT.

The sample holds many counts of this clonotype. The J gene is TRBJ2-2, the V gene TRBV19; D is uncertain. The CDR3 consists of 12 residues. V lost 4 bases and J 5 bases, leaving 5 bases between the germline ends. Germline values: CDR1 LNHDA, CDR2 SQIVND (reference sequence). CDR3 DNA sequence: TGTGCCAGTAGTAGTGATACCGGGGAGCTGTTTTTT. Protein product: CASSSDTGELFF.

The genes are TRBV7-9 and TRBJ2-7; 8 bases match TRBD1. CDR3 length: 17 residues. The V gene end was trimmed by 5 bases and the J gene end by 0 bases; junction bases not matched to a gene: 12. CDR1 is SEHNR and CDR2 is FQNEAQ in the germline V gene (reference sequence). The CDR3 DNA follows: TGTGCCAGCAGCCCGTCCCAGGGGACAGGTTTCTCCTACGAGCAGTACTTC. As protein: CASSPSQGTGFSYEQYF.

This clonotype has a count of ten or more. The chain couples TRBV2 to TRBJ1-3; D is unclear. This CDR3 comprises 12 residues. V lost 6 bases and J lost 0, with 3 bases in between. Per the germline V gene, CDR1 is SNHLY and CDR2 is FYNNEI. In DNA form, the CDR3 reads TGTGCCAGCAGGAACTCTGGAAACACCATATATTTT. The encoded protein is CASRNSGNTIYF.